The next 5 T cell receptor beta chains were all read from a single sample in a study of T cells in Graves' hyperthyroidism and ophthalmopathy. Using RNA transcripts as the source, TCR beta CDR3 regions were amplified. The HTBI primer set drove a first-round RT-PCR of the TCR CDR3. TCRdb redid the calling of the multiplex PCR reads with MiXCR, one entry per CDR3 protein. Among approximately 600,000 distinct CDR3 sequences, about 20% were seen once, and the ten largest hold 34%. The sample comprised blood. The receptors derive from a man aged 25 to 45 with Graves' ophthalmopathy.

A few counts support this clonotype. This chain uses TRBV3-2 with TRBJ1-6. TRBV3-2 constitutes a pseudogene. The CDR3 consists of 16 residues. CDR3 amino acids: CASSQDRARKGSPLHF. The CDR3 DNA sequence: TGTGCCAGCAGCCAAGATCGAGCTAGAAAGGGTTCACCCCTCCACTTT.

The table lists this clonotype with a few counts. The chain is built from TRBV29-1 and TRBJ1-2; TRBD1 agrees at 8 bases. Germline V lookup: CDR1 SQVTM, CDR2 ANQGSEA. The junction had 1 base not matched to a gene; V was cut back by 3 bases and J by 7 bases. This CDR3 region has 11 residues. CDR3 coding DNA: TGCAGCGTTGAGGACAGGGCTGGCTACACCTTC. It yields the protein CSVEDRAGYTF.

The rearrangement links TRBV2 to TRBJ2-1; 9 bases align to TRBD1. CDR1 is SNHLY and CDR2 is FYNNEI in the germline V gene. Losses at the gene ends were 5 bases for V and 6 bases for J; bases not matched to a gene: 8. The CDR3 is 15 amino acids. The DNA of the CDR3 is TGTGCCAGCAGTCAGCGACAGGGGGTACTCAATGAGCAGTTCTTC. This translates into CASSQRQGVLNEQFF.

This rearrangement joins TRBV5-6 to TRBJ2-5; maybe TRBD1 (5 bases). Germline loops: CDR1 SGHDT, CDR2 YYEEEE. V was shortened by 4 bases and J by 7 bases, with 17 bases between the two germline ends. The CDR3 has 14 residues. CDR3 in DNA: TGTGCCAGCAGCCGCGACAGAGCGCAATTGACCCAGTACTTC. It codes for CASSRDRAQLTQYF.

The V call is TRBV19, the J call TRBJ1-1; 9 bases agree with TRBD1. This CDR3 region has 15 residues. With 6 bases clipped from V and 3 bases from J, the junction kept 8 bases outside the gene matches. In germline, CDR1 is LNHDA, CDR2 SQIVND (reference sequence). The CDR3 nucleotides read TGTGCCAGTAGCATCTATGGACAGGGGTACACTGAAGCTTTCTTT. It specifies CASSIYGQGYTEAFF.